One and the same sample provided the 2 T cell receptor beta chains below, sequenced in a study of blood T cell repertoires in COVID-19. Assay used: immunoSEQ multiplex PCR; TCRdb lists only in-frame clones, some missing. The sample holds around 220,000 clones, 80% to 90% seen once. Sequenced: peripheral blood. All receptors come from a woman in her 50s with acute or convalescent COVID-19.

The chain combines TRBV18 with TRBJ1-5, with TRBD1 matching 9 bases. J was trimmed by 10 bases and V by 6 bases; bases with no gene match: 13. Germline V gives CDR1 KGHSH, CDR2 LQKENI. This CDR3 region has 15 residues. The CDR3 sequence is CASSRDREQISPQHF. The CDR3, as DNA: TGTGCCAGCTCCCGGGACAGGGAGCAAATCAGCCCCCAGCATTTT.

CDR3 amino acids: CASSPGLAGLEETQYF. In DNA, the CDR3 is TGTGCCAGCAGCCCCGGACTAGCGGGACTTGAAGAGACCCAGTACTTC. The rearrangement links TRBV6-6 to TRBJ2-5; 12 bases fit TRBD2. V was clipped by 6 bases and J by 3 bases; unmatched bases: 8. Looked up from germline, CDR1 is MNHNY and CDR2 is SVGAGI (reference sequence). The CDR3 sequence is 16 residues long.